These T cell receptor beta chains were read from a single sample in a study of shared clonotypes between healthy human individuals. The data were produced by immunoSEQ multiplex PCR, yet TCRdb's version contains in-frame clones alone and is incomplete. The sample lists some 2 million clones, roughly 94% seen once, with about 1.1% in the top ten. Specimen: naive CD8+ T cells sorted from blood. These receptor sequences come from a man in his late teens or twenties in good health. Both conserved end residues are part of each CDR3. A D gene is named only where the DNA matches it firmly.

TRBV20-1,.,TRBJ2-1,TGCAGTGCTAGGAAAGCGTATGAGCAGTTCTTC,CSARKAYEQFF
TRBV13,.,TRBJ1-3,TGTGCCAGCAGCCTCCTGAGCTCTGGAAACACCATATATTTT,CASSLLSSGNTIYF
TRBV10-3,.,TRBJ2-7,TGTGCCATCAGCCTAGACAGTACCTACGAGCAGTACTTC,CAISLDSTYEQYF
TRBV7-9,TRBD2,TRBJ2-1,TGTGCCAGCAGCCAACCTAGCGGGAACAATGAGCAGTTCTTC,CASSQPSGNNEQFF
TRBV6-6,.,TRBJ1-1,TGTGCCAGCAGTTACCTGACAGACATGAACACTGAAGCTTTCTTT,CASSYLTDMNTEAFF
TRBV11-2,.,TRBJ2-1,TGTGCCAGCAGCTTACGCGGCCCCGGGACACAAGACAATGAGCAGTTCTTC,CASSLRGPGTQDNEQFF
TRBV27,.,TRBJ1-1,TGTGCCAGCAGTTTATCCATAGGGGGAAACACTGAAGCTTTCTTT,CASSLSIGGNTEAFF
TRBV6-5,.,TRBJ2-7,TGTGCCAGCAGACCCGGGACTTCCTACGAGCAGTACTTC,CASRPGTSYEQYF
TRBV18,TRBD1,TRBJ2-5,TGTGCCAGCTCACCGACGGCAGGGGGAAAGGAGACCCAGTACTTC,CASSPTAGGKETQYF
TRBV13,TRBD2,TRBJ2-3,TGTGCCAGCAGCTTAGTCGATAGCGGGGAAGGGACAGATACGCAGTATTTT,CASSLVDSGEGTDTQYF
TRBV28,.,TRBJ1-4,TGTGCCAGCAGACATAACAGGGAAATCAACGAAAAACTGTTTTTT,CASRHNREINEKLFF
TRBV2,.,TRBJ2-3,TGTGCCAGCAGTGAAGGGGGGATACGGACAGATACGCAGTATTTT,CASSEGGIRTDTQYF
TRBV4-1,TRBD2,TRBJ2-1,TGCGCCAGCAGCCATGTCGTTCTAGCGGGCAATGAGCAGTTCTTC,CASSHVVLAGNEQFF
TRBV9,.,TRBJ2-5,TGTGCCAGCAGCGTCGATGGGGGGGGCCCCAAAGAGACCCAGTACTTC,CASSVDGGGPKETQYF
TRBV4-1,TRBD2,TRBJ2-3,TGCGCCAGCAGCCAAGATACTAGCGGGGGGGCCCCAGATACGCAGTATTTT,CASSQDTSGGAPDTQYF
TRBV5-4,.,TRBJ2-7,TGTGCCAGCAGCTCCGGACCAGACTACGAGCAGTACTTC,CASSSGPDYEQYF
TRBV2,.,TRBJ2-7,TGTGCCAGCAGTGGGGATAAACACGGGGGTTTCTACGAGCAGTACTTC,CASSGDKHGGFYEQYF
TRBV5-4,TRBD2,TRBJ2-1,TGTGCCAGCAGCGAGGGACTAGCGGGACGCCTTTCCTACAATGAGCAGTTCTTC,CASSEGLAGRLSYNEQFF